This T cell receptor (beta chain) was documented in a study of immune evolution from preneoplasia to lung adenocarcinoma (dated by TCRdb to the early 2020s). About the full investigation: No AAH lesions showed HLA loss of heterozygosity, compared with about 7.2% of AIS, approximately 15% of MIA and approximately 30% of ADC lesions. Sample size was determined by specimen availability and not by a prior power calculation. Whole exome sequencing and methylation data from the same cohort of nodules were integrated with the immune data. The study reported that about 100 samples were used for TCR sequencing. The TCR sequencing data were obtained from around 51 patients. The overall cohort was made up of around 51 patients with pulmonary nodules who had surgical resection. Resected precursor lesions (AAH, AIS, MIA) and invasive adenocarcinomas were compared against paired morphologically normal lung tissue. The study profiled immune contexture across lung adenocarcinoma precursors and invasive adenocarcinoma using immune gene expression, TCR sequencing and multiplex immunofluorescence. Class I HLA alleles were inferred from exome data with POLYSOLVER, and allele-specific HLA loss was detected with LOHHLA.

Resection was performed on patients in Japan or China between 2014 and 2017. The histologic diagnosis of each case was independently confirmed on H&E slides by two lung cancer pathologists. Premalignant or tumor cells were enriched for nucleic acid extraction by macro-dissection performed after pathologic assessment. The AllPrep DNA/RNA FFPE Kit was used to isolate DNA from FFPE tissue. This clone was counted only a few times. Its antigen is unknown. No base quality information exists; no much larger clone differs at one position. TCR beta CDR3 regions were sequenced from DNA using the immunoSEQ hsTCRbeta Kit. The study's processing was this. TCR sequencing data were analysed with the ImmunoSEQ Analyzer. T cell clonality was defined as 1 minus Pielou's evenness, calculated on productive rearrangements. To measure T cell diversity, the inverse Simpson index was applied to productive templates. T cell density was defined as TCR beta template counts normalized to usable DNA, with usable DNA estimated by amplifying and sequencing housekeeping genes. Two-sided Kruskal-Wallis tests were used to compare TCR metrics across histologic stages. Here the immuneACCESS table is served through TCRdb, limited to in-frame sequences with V and J called. Missing clones are a known gap in these copies; in checked studies unresolved V genes cover under half, and the rest lacks a known reason. The V and J calls and clone size are taken from that table; D and trimming were inferred from the DNA. The sample yields about 21,000 clones; 60% to 80% were counted once. The ten largest clonotypes hold 5.5% to 6.5% of the sample.

The CDR3 numbers 16 residues from cysteine through phenylalanine. Only the CDR3 DNA stays, 48 bases, in frame from base 1. V is cut by 5 bases and J by 0 bases, and the space between the germline ends is 14 bases. CDR1 SGHVS and CDR2 FQNEAQ are derived from the germline V gene. Summary of the overall study and its limitations: The highest clonality was observed in normal lung, whereas higher T cell density and diversity but lower clonality appeared to be present in later-stage lesions. Normal lung had the highest top T cell clone frequencies, which appeared to decline progressively from AAH through AIS, MIA and invasive adenocarcinoma. Findings were based on association rather than direct causation; larger cohorts with long-term follow-up and longitudinal biopsies were deemed needed. Because every patient came from Japan and China, how well the results apply to Western populations was uncertain. KRAS-mutant nodules showed the highest T cell clonality compared with EGFR-mutant or double wild-type lesions.

The sequenced sample was FFPE invasive lung adenocarcinoma tissue. Sample cell subset or site, as interpreted from the label and publication: frankly invasive lung adenocarcinoma (ADC). This receptor was taken from a person between 60 and 69 years old with lung adenocarcinoma. The chain was built from TRBV7-8 and TRBJ1-3; the D gene is possibly TRBD1, with 5 bases matching. The DNA sequence follows: TGTGCCAGCAGCCTCAGACAGCCGAGCTCTGGAAACACCATATATTTT. The encoded protein is CASSLRQPSSGNTIYF. The CDR3, completed at both ends by the reference TRBV7-8 and TRBJ1-3 genes, gives the full variable domain GAGVSQSPRYKVAKRGQDVALRCDPISGHVSLFWYQQALGQGPEFLTYFQNEAQLDKSGLPSDRFFAERPEGSVSTLKIQRTQQEDSAVYLCASSLRQPSSGNTIYFGEGSWLTVV.